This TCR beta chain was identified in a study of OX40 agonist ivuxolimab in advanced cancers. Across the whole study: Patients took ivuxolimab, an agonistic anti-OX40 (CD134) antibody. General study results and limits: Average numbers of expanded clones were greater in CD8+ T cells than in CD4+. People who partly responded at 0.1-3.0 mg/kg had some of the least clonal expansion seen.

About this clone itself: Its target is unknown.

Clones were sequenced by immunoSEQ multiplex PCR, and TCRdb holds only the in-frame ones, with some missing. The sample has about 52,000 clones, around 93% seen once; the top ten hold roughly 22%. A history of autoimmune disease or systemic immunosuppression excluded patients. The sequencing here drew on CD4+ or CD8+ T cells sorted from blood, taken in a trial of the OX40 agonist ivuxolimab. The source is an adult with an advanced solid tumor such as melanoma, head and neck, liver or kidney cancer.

In DNA, the CDR3 is TGTGCCAGCAGTTTTCACACCGGGGAGCTGTTTTTT. It encodes CASSFHTGELFF. The chain recombines TRBV28 with TRBJ2-2; unclear D gene. V gave up 3 bases and J gave up 3 bases, with 2 bases separating them. The CDR3 extends over 12 amino acids. CDR1 is MDHEN and CDR2 is SYDVKM in the germline V gene.